The 11 T cell receptor beta chains below were found in one sample sequenced in a study of shared clonotypes between healthy human individuals (dated by TCRdb to 2020 to 2021). The library came from the immunoSEQ multiplex PCR assay. The table was pulled from immuneACCESS by TCRdb, which kept in-frame rearrangements only. Such tables lose some clones; where checked, under half of the loss comes from unresolved V genes, and the rest has no known cause. This sample comprises 2 million to 2.5 million clones, over 85% of them detected only once. Together, the top ten hold about 0.13% of the sample. Sequenced sample: naive CD4+ T cells sorted from blood. The cell subset or site tag for this specimen amounts to: CD45RA+ positively selected. The receptors shown here come from a man younger than 30 in good health.

The J gene is TRBJ2-6, the V gene TRBV7-2; D unclear. The CDR3 covers 15 residues. Germline values: CDR1 SGHTA, CDR2 FQGNSA. V lost 3 bases and J 0 bases, leaving 6 bases between the germline ends. Here the CDR3 DNA reads TGTGCCAGCAGCTTTGCTAACTCTGGGGCCAACGTCCTGACTTTC. It encodes CASSFANSGANVLTF.

J is TRBJ1-5 and V is TRBV7-2; TRBD1 agrees at 8 bases. CDR3 length: 15 amino acids. With V trimmed by 2 bases and J by 6 bases, 6 bases remained unmatched. Per the germline V gene, CDR1 is SGHTA and CDR2 is FQGNSA. The CDR3 here is CASSLLQGAGQPQHF. The DNA for the CDR3 is TGTGCCAGCAGCTTACTGCAGGGGGCTGGTCAGCCCCAGCATTTT.

This chain joins TRBV18 and TRBJ2-5; a weak D match, TRBD1 (5 bases). CDR1 KGHSH and CDR2 LQKENI come from the germline V gene. The ends were cut back, 2 bases at V and 7 bases at J, with 17 bases in the middle. The CDR3 is 15 residues long. The CDR3 nucleotides read TGTGCCAGCTCACCATTACAGGTGGTAATTGGGACCCAGTACTTC. Its translation is CASSPLQVVIGTQYF.

In its sample, this clone was seen a few times. The gene calls are TRBV11-2 and TRBJ2-7; D not certain. With 3 bases removed from V and 3 bases from J, the gap between germline ends came to 0 bases. CDR1 is SGHAT and CDR2 is FQNNGV in the germline V gene. The CDR3 has 10 residues. CDR3 amino acids: CASSFYEQYF. CDR3 coding DNA: TGTGCCAGCAGCTTCTACGAGCAGTACTTC. Looking up the rest from reference TRBV11-2 and TRBJ2-7 gives the full variable domain: EAGVAQSPRYKIIEKRQSVAFWCNPISGHATLYWYQQILGQGPKLLIQFQNNGVVDDSQLPKDRFSAERLKGVDSTLKIQPAKLEDSAVYLCASSFYEQYFGPGTRLTVT.

J is TRBJ2-7 and V is TRBV30; D gene unclear. CDR1 GTSNPN and CDR2 SVGIG come from the germline V gene (reference sequence). This CDR3 has 11 amino acids. V was shortened by 4 bases and J by 0 bases, with 4 bases between the two germline ends. CDR3 amino acids: CAWKISYEQYF. CDR3 DNA sequence: TGTGCCTGGAAGATCTCCTACGAGCAGTACTTC.

This clone came up once. The rearrangement uses TRBV6-6 and TRBJ1-4; D is unresolved. The CDR3 sequence is 15 residues long. CDR1 MNHNY and CDR2 SVGAGI come from the germline V gene (reference sequence). Trimming took off 8 bases at V and 4 bases at J, with 17 bases between the two ends. CDR3 bases: TGTGCCAGCGGGTCCTCGGATAGATTTAATGAAAAACTGTTTTTT. Its translation is CASGSSDRFNEKLFF.

The rearrangement links TRBV28 to TRBJ2-5; 9 positions agree with TRBD2. Trimming took 5 bases from V and 4 from J; bases not matched to a gene: 2. This CDR3 spans 13 amino acids. Germline V gene data show CDR1 as MDHEN and CDR2 as SYDVKM. The CDR3 nucleotides read TGTGCCAGCAGTAGCGGGGGGACAGAGACCCAGTACTTC. This sequence encodes CASSSGGTETQYF.

The chain joins TRBV18 to TRBJ1-5; D unclear. Germline V gives CDR1 KGHSH, CDR2 LQKENI. V shed 3 bases and J shed 1 base, with 16 bases lying between them. The CDR3 covers 17 residues. CDR3 residues: CASSPTEGGVSNQPQHF. DNA for the CDR3: TGTGCCAGCTCACCTACGGAGGGCGGGGTGAGCAATCAGCCCCAGCATTTT. The whole variable domain, filled in from reference TRBV18 and TRBJ1-5, reads NAGVMQNPRHLVRRRGQEARLRCSPMKGHSHVYWYRQLPEEGLKFMVYLQKENIIDESGMPKERFSAEFPKEGPSILRIQQVVRGDSAAYFCASSPTEGGVSNQPQHFGDGTRLSIL.

In this sample, this clone turned up a few times. Other DNA sequences in this specimen translate into the identical CDR3. This chain connects TRBV9 to TRBJ1-1; D is perhaps TRBD1 (5 bases). The V end was cut by 0 bases, the J end by 1 base, with 10 bases between. Germline V lookup: CDR1 SGDLS, CDR2 YYNGEE. The CDR3 runs 15 residues. DNA of the CDR3: TGTGCCAGCAGCGTAGATCCAGGGAGGAACACTGAAGCTTTCTTT. It is translated as CASSVDPGRNTEAFF.

The chain has TRBV9 and TRBJ2-7; D perhaps matches TRBD2 (7 bases). V gave up 4 bases and J gave up 4 bases, with 18 bases separating them. Germline V lookup: CDR1 SGDLS, CDR2 YYNGEE. The CDR3 loop spans 15 amino acids. CDR3 in amino acids: CASSPRGGGIYEQYF. In DNA form, the CDR3 reads TGTGCCAGCAGCCCCCGCGGGGGCGGTATATACGAGCAGTACTTC.

As DNA, the CDR3 is TGTGCCTGGAGCGAAGGGGGAGGCTACACCTTC. Translated: CAWSEGGGYTF. The V gene is TRBV30, the J gene TRBJ1-2, with TRBD1 as a possible D gene (6 bases). Germline CDR1 GTSNPN, CDR2 SVGIG (reference sequence). The germline V and J ends were trimmed by 3 bases and 8 bases, with 10 bases remaining between them. The CDR3 has 11 amino acids. Supplemented by reference TRBV30 and TRBJ1-2, the full variable domain reads SQTIHQWPATLVQPVGSPLSLECTVEGTSNPNLYWYRQAAGRGLQLLFYSVGIGQISSEVPQNLSASRPQDRQFILSSKKLLLSDSGFYLCAWSEGGGYTFGSGTRLTVV.